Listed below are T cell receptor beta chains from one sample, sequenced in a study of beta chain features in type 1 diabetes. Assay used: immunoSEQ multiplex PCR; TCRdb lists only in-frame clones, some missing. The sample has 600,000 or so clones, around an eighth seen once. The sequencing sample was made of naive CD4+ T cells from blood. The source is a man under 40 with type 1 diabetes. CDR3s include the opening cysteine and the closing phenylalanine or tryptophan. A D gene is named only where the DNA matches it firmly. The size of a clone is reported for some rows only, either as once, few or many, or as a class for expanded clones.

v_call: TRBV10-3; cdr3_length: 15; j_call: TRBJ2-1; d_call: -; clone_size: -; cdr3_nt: TGTGCCATCAGTGGTGTAGCCGGGGTAGACAATGAGCAGTTCTTC; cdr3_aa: CAISGVAGVDNEQFF
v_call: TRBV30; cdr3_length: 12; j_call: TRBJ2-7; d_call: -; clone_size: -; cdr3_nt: TGTGCCTGGAGTGTGCGGGGCTACGAGCAGTACTTC; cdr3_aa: CAWSVRGYEQYF
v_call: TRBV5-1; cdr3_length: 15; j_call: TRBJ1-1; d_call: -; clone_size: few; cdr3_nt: TGCGCCAGCAGCTTGGCCTGGCACCAGAACACTGAAGCTTTCTTT; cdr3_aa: CASSLAWHQNTEAFF
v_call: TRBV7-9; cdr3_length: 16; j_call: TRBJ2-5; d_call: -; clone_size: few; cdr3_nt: TGTGCCAGCAGCTCTCTGGGGGAATCAATTCAAGAGACCCAGTACTTC; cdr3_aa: CASSSLGESIQETQYF
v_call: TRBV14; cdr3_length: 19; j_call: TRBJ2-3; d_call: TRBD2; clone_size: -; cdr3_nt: TGTGCCAGCAGCCACCATCCCGGACTAGCGGGGACGCTCGGAGATACGCAGTATTTT; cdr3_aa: CASSHHPGLAGTLGDTQYF
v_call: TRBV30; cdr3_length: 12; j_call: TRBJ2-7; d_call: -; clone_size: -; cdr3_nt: TGTGCCTGGAGTTTGGTGGGCTATAAGTCATATTTC; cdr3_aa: CAWSLVGYKSYF
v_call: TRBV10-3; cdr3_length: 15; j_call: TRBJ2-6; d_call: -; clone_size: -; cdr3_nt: TGTGCCGTTTCACAGGGACCTTCTGGGGCCAACGTCCTGACTTTC; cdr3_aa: CAVSQGPSGANVLTF
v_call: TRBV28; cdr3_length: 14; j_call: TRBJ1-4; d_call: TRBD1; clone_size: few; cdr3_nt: TGTGCCAGCAGGGGGACAGGGAGAAATGAAAAACTGTTTTTT; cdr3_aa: CASRGTGRNEKLFF
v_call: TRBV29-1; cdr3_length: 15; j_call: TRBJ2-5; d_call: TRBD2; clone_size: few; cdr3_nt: TGCAGCGTTGAATCTAGCGGGGGACCCCAAGAGACCCAGTACTTC; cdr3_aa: CSVESSGGPQETQYF
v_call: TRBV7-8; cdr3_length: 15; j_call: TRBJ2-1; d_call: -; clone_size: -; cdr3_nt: TGTGCCAGCAGCTTAGACTGGGGGAACTACAATGAGCAGTTCTTC; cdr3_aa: CASSLDWGNYNEQFF
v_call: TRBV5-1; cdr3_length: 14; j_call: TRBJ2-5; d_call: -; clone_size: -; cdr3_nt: TGCGCCAGCAGCAAGGACAGTCCAAGGGAGACCCAGTACTTC; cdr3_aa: CASSKDSPRETQYF
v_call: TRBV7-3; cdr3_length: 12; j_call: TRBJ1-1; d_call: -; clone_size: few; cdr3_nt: TGTGCCAGCAGTTCCAGGGATGGTGAAGCTTTCTTT; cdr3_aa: CASSSRDGEAFF
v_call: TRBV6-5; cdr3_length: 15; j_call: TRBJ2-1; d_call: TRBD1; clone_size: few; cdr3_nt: TGTGCCAGCAGTCCTCGGGACAGGGTCTACAATGAGCAGTTCTTC; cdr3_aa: CASSPRDRVYNEQFF
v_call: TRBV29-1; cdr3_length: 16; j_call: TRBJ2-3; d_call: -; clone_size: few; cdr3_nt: TGCAGCGTTCGAGGGGGGGCGCGGGGCAGCACAGATACGCAGTATTTT; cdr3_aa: CSVRGGARGSTDTQYF
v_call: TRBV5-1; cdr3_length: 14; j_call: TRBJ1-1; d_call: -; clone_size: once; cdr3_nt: TGCGCCAGCAGCCTCAACAGGGTCGATACTGAAGCTTTCTTT; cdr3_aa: CASSLNRVDTEAFF
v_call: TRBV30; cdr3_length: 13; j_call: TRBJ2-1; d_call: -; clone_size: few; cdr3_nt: TGTGCCTGGAGTCGGGGGTCCTACAATGAGCAGTTCTTC; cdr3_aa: CAWSRGSYNEQFF
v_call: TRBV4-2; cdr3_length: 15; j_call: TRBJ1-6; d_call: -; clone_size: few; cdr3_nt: TGTGCCAGCAGCCAAGACAGGAACGATAATTCACCCCTCCACTTT; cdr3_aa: CASSQDRNDNSPLHF
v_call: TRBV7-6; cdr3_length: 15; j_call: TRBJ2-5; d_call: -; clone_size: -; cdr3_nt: TGTGCCAGCAGCCCCCTTTTGGTGGCCGTGGAGACCCAGTACTTC; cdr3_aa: CASSPLLVAVETQYF
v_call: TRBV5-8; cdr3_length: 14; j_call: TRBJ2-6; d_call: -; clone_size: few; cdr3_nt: TGTGCCAGCAGCATAAAATCTGGGGCCAACGTCCTGACTTTC; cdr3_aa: CASSIKSGANVLTF
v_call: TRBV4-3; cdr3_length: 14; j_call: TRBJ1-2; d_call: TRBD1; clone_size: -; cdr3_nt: TGCGCCAGCAGCCCCTTACAGGGGGGGTCTGGCTACACCTTC; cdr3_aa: CASSPLQGGSGYTF
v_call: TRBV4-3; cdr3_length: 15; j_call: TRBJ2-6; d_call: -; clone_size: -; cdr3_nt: TGCGCCAGCAGCCAAGAAGGCTCTGGGGCCAACGTCCTGACTTTC; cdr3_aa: CASSQEGSGANVLTF
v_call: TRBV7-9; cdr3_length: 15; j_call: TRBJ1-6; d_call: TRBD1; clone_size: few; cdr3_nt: TGTGCCAGCAGCTTCCAGGGGGTGGAAGGTTCACCCCTCCACTTT; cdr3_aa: CASSFQGVEGSPLHF
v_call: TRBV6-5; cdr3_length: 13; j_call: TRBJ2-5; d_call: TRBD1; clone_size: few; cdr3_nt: TGTGCCAGCAGAGACGACAGGGGACGAGCCCAGTACTTC; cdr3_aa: CASRDDRGRAQYF
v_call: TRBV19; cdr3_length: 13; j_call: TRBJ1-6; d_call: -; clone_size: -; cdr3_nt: TGTGCCAGTAGTGGGCAGCCCAATTCACCCCTCCACTTT; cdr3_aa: CASSGQPNSPLHF